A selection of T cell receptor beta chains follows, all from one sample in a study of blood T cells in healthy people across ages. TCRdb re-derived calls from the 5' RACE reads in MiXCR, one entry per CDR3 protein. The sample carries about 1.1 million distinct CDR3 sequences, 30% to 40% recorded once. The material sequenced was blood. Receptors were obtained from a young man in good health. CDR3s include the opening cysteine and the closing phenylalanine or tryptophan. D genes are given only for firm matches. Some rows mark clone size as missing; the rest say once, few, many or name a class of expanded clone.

DNA: TGTGCCAGCAGCAAAGGCCTGGGGGAGAATGAAAAACTGTTTTTT
CDR3: CASSKGLGENEKLFF
J: TRBJ1-4
V: TRBV21-1
D: NA
size: NA

DNA: TGCAGCGTTGAAGTTGGGCGTGGAGAGACCCAGTACTTC
CDR3: CSVEVGRGETQYF
J: TRBJ2-5
V: TRBV29-1
D: NA
size: few

DNA: TGTGCCAGCAGCTTAGTAAGAGCGGGGGGTTACAATGAGCAGTACTTC
CDR3: CASSLVRAGGYNEQYF
J: TRBJ2-7
V: TRBV7-8
D: TRBD2
size: NA

DNA: TGCAGTGCTAGCCGGGACATGAACACAGATACGCAGTATTTT
CDR3: CSASRDMNTDTQYF
J: TRBJ2-3
V: TRBV20-1
D: NA
size: once

DNA: TGCAGTGCTAGAGTAGGCATCTACGAGCAGTACTTC
CDR3: CSARVGIYEQYF
J: TRBJ2-7
V: TRBV20-1
D: NA
size: NA

DNA: TGCAGCGTCGCGGACGGAAAATATGGCTACACCTTC
CDR3: CSVADGKYGYTF
J: TRBJ1-2
V: TRBV29-1
D: NA
size: NA

DNA: TGTGCCAGCAGCTTAGTAGGCGGGGGGGCCTTAAAGGATACGCAGTATTTT
CDR3: CASSLVGGGALKDTQYF
J: TRBJ2-3
V: TRBV13
D: TRBD2
size: few

DNA: TGTGCCAGCAGCCCCCCGGTGACCCTAAATGAGCAGTTCTTC
CDR3: CASSPPVTLNEQFF
J: TRBJ2-1
V: TRBV7-9
D: NA
size: NA

DNA: TGCGCCAGCAGCTCTCCGGGAGTGAACACTGAAGCTTTCTTT
CDR3: CASSSPGVNTEAFF
J: TRBJ1-1
V: TRBV5-1
D: NA
size: NA

DNA: TGTGCCAGCAGCCCCGCGGGGGGAGATCAGCCCCAGCATTTT
CDR3: CASSPAGGDQPQHF
J: TRBJ1-5
V: TRBV7-9
D: NA
size: many

DNA: TGTGCCAGCAGCCCGGGGACAGGAGGGAGCAATCAGCCCCAGCATTTT
CDR3: CASSPGTGGSNQPQHF
J: TRBJ1-5
V: TRBV7-2
D: TRBD1
size: few

DNA: TGCGCCAGCAGCTTGTCCCATGAGCAGTTCTTC
CDR3: CASSLSHEQFF
J: TRBJ2-1
V: TRBV5-1
D: NA
size: few

DNA: TGTGCCACCAGTGATCCTAGTCGACCCGGGGAGCTGTTTTTT
CDR3: CATSDPSRPGELFF
J: TRBJ2-2
V: TRBV24-1
D: NA
size: NA

DNA: TGTGCCAGCAGTTACTCAGTCAATGAGCAGTTCTTC
CDR3: CASSYSVNEQFF
J: TRBJ2-1
V: TRBV6-2/TRBV6-3
D: NA
size: few

DNA: TGTGCCAGCAACCGGCTAGCGGGGGTGAATGAGCTGTACTTC
CDR3: CASNRLAGVNELYF
J: TRBJ2-7
V: TRBV27
D: TRBD2
size: NA

DNA: TGCGCCAGCAGCTTCCTCCTCTCTCAGGGCCCAGATCCGCAGTATTTT
CDR3: CASSFLLSQGPDPQYF
J: TRBJ2-3
V: TRBV5-1
D: NA
size: few

DNA: TGTGCCAGCAGCGTAGGGACAGGGGTTGAGCAGTACTTC
CDR3: CASSVGTGVEQYF
J: TRBJ2-5
V: TRBV9
D: TRBD1
size: NA

DNA: TGTGCCAGCAGCGCCTGGGACGGGCCATATGGCTACACCTTC
CDR3: CASSAWDGPYGYTF
J: TRBJ1-2
V: TRBV9
D: NA
size: NA

DNA: TGTGCCGGCAGCCAATACTGGGCAGATAGCAATCAGCCCCAGCATTTT
CDR3: CAGSQYWADSNQPQHF
J: TRBJ1-5
V: TRBV4-2
D: NA
size: NA

DNA: TGCAGTGCTGGGACTAGCCAAGAGACCCAGTACTTC
CDR3: CSAGTSQETQYF
J: TRBJ2-5
V: TRBV20-1
D: TRBD2
size: NA

DNA: TGTGCCAGTGGGGGGGTCCGAGACTACGAGCAGTACTTC
CDR3: CASGGVRDYEQYF
J: TRBJ2-7
V: TRBV2
D: TRBD2
size: few

DNA: TGTGCCAGCAGCCAGCCGGGACAGGGGTACTATGGCTACACCTTC
CDR3: CASSQPGQGYYGYTF
J: TRBJ1-2
V: TRBV14
D: TRBD1
size: NA